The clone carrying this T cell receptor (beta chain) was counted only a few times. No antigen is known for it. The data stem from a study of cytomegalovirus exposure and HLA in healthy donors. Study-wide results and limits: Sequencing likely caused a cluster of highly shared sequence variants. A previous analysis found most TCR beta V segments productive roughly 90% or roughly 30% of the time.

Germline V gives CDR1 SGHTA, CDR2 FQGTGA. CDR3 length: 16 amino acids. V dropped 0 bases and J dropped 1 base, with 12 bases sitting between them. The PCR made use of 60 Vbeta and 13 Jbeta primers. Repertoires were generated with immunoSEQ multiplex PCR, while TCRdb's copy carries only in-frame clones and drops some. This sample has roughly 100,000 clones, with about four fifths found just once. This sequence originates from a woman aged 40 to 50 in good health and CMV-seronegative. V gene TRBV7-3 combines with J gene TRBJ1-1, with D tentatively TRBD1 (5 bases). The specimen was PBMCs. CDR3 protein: CASSLTPRTKNTEAFF. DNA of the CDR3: TGTGCCAGCAGCTTAACGCCCCGGACAAAGAACACTGAAGCTTTCTTT.